The source of this T cell receptor beta chain is a study of blood T cells in healthy people across ages. CDR3 length equals 14 residues. Germline V gene data show CDR1 as SGHTA and CDR2 as FQGNSA. Germline trimming cut 10 bases from V and 11 bases from J; bases unmatched to any gene: 17. Donor samples were obtained from healthy Caucasian individuals from Russia, aged about 6 to 100. Each donor gave roughly 9.2 milliliters of peripheral blood. Study conclusions and caveats: The study found TCR beta diversity correlated strongly with naive T cell percentage.

This clonotype came up a few times. The antigen remains unidentified. The use of a sample-barcoded 5' primer and a J-beta primer mix characterized a second PCR of about 6 to 11 cycles. TCRdb ran MiXCR on the 5' RACE reads and lists one entry per CDR3 protein. The sample lists roughly 1,100,000 distinct CDR3 sequences, approximately 26% occurring once. These sequences were also reported in another study, on T cells of mothers and their children. That paper states: From each mother came over 8.5 million TCR beta CDR3 reads, and from each child came approximately 2.8 million.

The sequenced sample was blood. This chain uses TRBV7-2 with TRBJ2-5; 9 nucleotides line up with TRBD2. The receptor was isolated from a girl aged 2-10 years in good health. This CDR3 reads CATSTAGGPGEQYF. DNA of the CDR3: TGTGCCACTTCAACCGCGGGGGGGCCGGGGGAGCAGTACTTC.